A single sample gave rise to the 24 T cell receptor beta chains below, sequenced in a study of shared clonotypes between healthy human individuals. TCRdb keeps only in-frame clones here, not all; method: immunoSEQ multiplex PCR. The sample gives approximately 2.1 million clones, over 90% of which show up once; 0.3% to 0.4% is in the top ten. Source material: naive CD4+ T cells from PBMCs. The subset is: CD45RA+ positively selected. The receptors derive from a man aged 18 to 30 in good health. Some clones in this sample may be carry-over from other donors' samples.

V usage is TRBV6-5 and J usage is TRBJ2-3, with TRBD1 identical over 7 bases. Losses at the gene ends were 2 bases for V and 2 bases for J; bases not matched to a gene: 7. This CDR3 contains 16 residues. The germline CDR1 and CDR2 sequences are MNHEY and SVGAGI. The CDR3 coding sequence is TGTGCCAGCAGTTACACCCCCGGGACAGTCACAGATACGCAGTATTTT. Its protein is CASSYTPGTVTDTQYF.

This clone was counted once. The J gene is TRBJ2-1, the V gene TRBV11-2, with TRBD2 matching 7 bases. V was pared by 2 bases and J by 4 bases, with 11 bases of the junction left unmatched. The CDR3 is 17 amino acids. Germline CDR1 is SGHAT and CDR2 is FQNNGV. CDR3: CASSLRASGSSYNEQFF. In nucleotides, the CDR3 is TGTGCCAGCAGCTTAAGGGCTAGCGGATCGTCATACAATGAGCAGTTCTTC.

This sequence joins TRBV6-6 and TRBJ2-1; 9 bases match TRBD1. Germline assignment: CDR1 MNHNY and CDR2 SVGAGI (reference sequence). The V and J ends lost 4 bases and 9 bases, in that order; junction bases with no gene match: 7. CDR3 length: 14 amino acids. In DNA, the CDR3 is TGTGCCAGCAGTTGGGGACAGGGCCATGGTGAGCAGTTCTTC. Translating it yields CASSWGQGHGEQFF.

The table lists this clone with a count of one. The rearrangement links TRBV9 to TRBJ1-2; D is uncertain. The CDR3 loop spans 16 amino acids. V lost 0 bases and J lost 3, with 15 bases in between. Germline CDR1 SGDLS, CDR2 YYNGEE. CDR3 nucleotide sequence: TGTGCCAGCAGCGTAGGGTGGGGTCCGGTAGACTATGGCTACACCTTC. This codes for CASSVGWGPVDYGYTF.

The chain employs TRBV2 and TRBJ2-7, with 14 bases fitting TRBD2. Germline CDR1 is SNHLY and CDR2 is FYNNEI. Trimming took 8 bases from V and 2 from J; bases not matched to a gene: 17. CDR3 length: 19 residues. CDR3 protein: CASGVPDSRLAGGAYEQYF. The CDR3 nucleotides are TGTGCCAGCGGAGTACCGGACAGCCGACTAGCGGGAGGGGCCTACGAGCAGTACTTC.

This clone came up once. The chain employs TRBV2 and TRBJ2-7; a possible D gene is TRBD2 (5 bases). V gave up 10 bases and J gave up 3 bases, with 16 bases separating them. Germline V CDR1 and CDR2: SNHLY, FYNNEI. The CDR3 runs 13 residues. CDR3 region: CATRETYYYEQYF. DNA of the CDR3: TGTGCCACGAGGGAGACTTATTACTACGAGCAGTACTTC.

This rearrangement joins TRBV29-1 to TRBJ2-1, with 8 bases lining up with TRBD1. After removal of 7 bases from V and 8 bases from J, the junction contained 10 bases not matched to a gene. This CDR3 contains 13 residues. Per the germline V gene, CDR1 is SQVTM and CDR2 is ANQGSEA. The CDR3 coding sequence is TGCAGCGCCGGACAGGGTGAAAGGGATGAGCAGTTCTTC. Translation gives CSAGQGERDEQFF.

The chain is built from TRBV28 and TRBJ1-5; D gene ambiguous. Germline values: CDR1 MDHEN, CDR2 SYDVKM. The V end was cut by 11 bases, the J end by 4 bases, with 12 bases between. The CDR3 has 12 residues. CDR3 DNA sequence: TGTGCCGCTGGCGAGGCAAATCAGCCCCAGCATTTT. This sequence encodes CAAGEANQPQHF.

This clone came up once. The V and J genes are TRBV29-1 and TRBJ2-2; no clear D. CDR3 size: 12 residues. Germline V CDR1 and CDR2: SQVTM, ANQGSEA. V lost 7 bases, J lost 7 bases, and 13 bases lay in between. In nucleotides, the CDR3 is TGCAGCGCCCTACTGGTGCTCGGGGAGCTGTTTTTT. Translating gives CSALLVLGELFF.

This sequence joins TRBV5-1 and TRBJ2-2, with TRBD1 matching 7 bases. Germline V gene data show CDR1 as SGHRS and CDR2 as YFSETQ. Germline trimming cut 6 bases from V and 2 bases from J; bases unmatched to any gene: 4. The CDR3 spans 14 residues. CDR3 sequence (DNA): TGCGCCAGCAAAGGGACAGCAAACACCGGGGAGCTGTTTTTT. Translated, it gives CASKGTANTGELFF.

The chain employs TRBV11-2 and TRBJ2-7; D is unclear. Germline V gene data show CDR1 as SGHAT and CDR2 as FQNNGV. This CDR3 has 12 amino acids. V was pared by 2 bases and J by 5 bases, with 7 bases between. The CDR3 loop reads CASSLLGNEQYF. As DNA, the CDR3 is TGTGCCAGCAGCTTATTAGGGAACGAGCAGTACTTC.

This rearrangement joins TRBV7-2 to TRBJ2-7; 8 bases align to TRBD2. Trimming took 4 bases from V and 5 from J; bases not matched to a gene: 10. The V gene's germline CDR1 is SGHTA and CDR2 FQGNSA. The CDR3 is 15 amino acids. The CDR3 is CASSSWTSMGHEQYF. The DNA of the CDR3 is TGTGCCAGCAGCTCCTGGACTAGCATGGGCCACGAGCAGTACTTC.

The chain links TRBV18 to TRBJ1-1, with no clear D. CDR1 and CDR2 (germline): KGHSH, LQKENI. The CDR3 runs 16 residues. Trimming stripped 3 bases from V and 0 bases from J, with 14 bases between. In DNA form, the CDR3 reads TGTGCCAGCTCACCCTCGCAGCCCAGTATGAACACTGAAGCTTTCTTT. This codes for CASSPSQPSMNTEAFF. Full variable domain (rest looked up from reference TRBV18 and TRBJ1-1): NAGVMQNPRHLVRRRGQEARLRCSPMKGHSHVYWYRQLPEEGLKFMVYLQKENIIDESGMPKERFSAEFPKEGPSILRIQQVVRGDSAAYFCASSPSQPSMNTEAFFGQGTRLTVV.

This clone occurred a few times. The rearrangement joins TRBV27 to TRBJ1-1; maybe TRBD1 (6 bases). V shed 6 bases and J shed 4 bases, with 6 bases lying between them. The CDR3 length is 11 residues. Germline-derived CDR1 and CDR2 are MNHEY and SMNVEV (reference sequence). CDR3 nucleotides: TGTGCCAGCAGGGACAGCACTGAAGCTTTCTTT. Translated, it gives CASRDSTEAFF.

With respect to this clone: Other DNA sequences from this sample encode an identical CDR3 as well. The CDR3 protein is CASRRDRYQETQYF. The CDR3 coding sequence is TGTGCCAGCAGAAGGGACAGGTACCAAGAGACCCAGTACTTC. The chain uses TRBV5-4 and TRBJ2-5, with TRBD1 matching over 8 bases. The CDR3 has 14 residues. Losses at the gene ends were 5 bases for V and 0 bases for J; bases not matched to a gene: 3. Germline lookup yields CDR1 SGHNT and CDR2 YYREEE (reference sequence). The whole variable domain, remainder taken from reference TRBV5-4 and TRBJ2-5, is ETGVTQSPTHLIKTRGQQVTLRCSSQSGHNTVSWYQQALGQGPQFIFQYYREEENGRGNFPPRFSGLQFPNYSSELNVNALELDDSALYLCASRRDRYQETQYFGPGTRLLVL.

The chain uses TRBV7-9 and TRBJ2-7; D possibly matches TRBD1 or TRBD2 (5 bases each). V lost 2 bases to trimming and J lost 6 bases, with 11 bases between them. Looked up from germline, CDR1 is SEHNR and CDR2 is FQNEAQ (reference sequence). The CDR3 is made up of 13 amino acids. CDR3 sequence (DNA): TGTGCCAGCAGCTTACGGGGCTCGGGCGAGCAGTACTTC. Translation: CASSLRGSGEQYF. Complete variable domain (other parts from reference TRBV7-9 and TRBJ2-7): DTGVSQNPRHKITKRGQNVTFRCDPISEHNRLYWYRQTLGQGPEFLTYFQNEAQLEKSRLLSDRFSAERPKGSFSTLEIQRTEQGDSAMYLCASSLRGSGEQYFGPGTRLTVT.

V usage is TRBV30 and J usage is TRBJ2-7; the match to TRBD2 covers 8 bases. Germline-derived CDR1 and CDR2 are GTSNPN and SVGIG (reference sequence). CDR3 length: 14 residues. Losses at the gene ends were 3 bases for V and 0 bases for J; bases not matched to a gene: 4. CDR3 bases: TGTGCCTGGAGGTCCGGGACTAGCTCCTACGAGCAGTACTTC. Residues: CAWRSGTSSYEQYF.

The genes are TRBV29-1 and TRBJ2-7; D not certain. V gave up 7 bases and J gave up 0 bases, with 10 bases separating them. The CDR3 covers 12 residues. Germline CDR1 is SQVTM and CDR2 is ANQGSEA. The CDR3, as DNA: TGCAGCGCTCAGGATAACTCCTACGAGCAGTACTTC. It translates to CSAQDNSYEQYF.

The CDR3 is CASGHVQGRSGANVLTF. CDR3 sequence (DNA): TGTGCCAGCGGACATGTACAGGGCCGCTCTGGGGCCAACGTCCTGACTTTC. The genes are TRBV27 and TRBJ2-6; maybe TRBD1 (6 bases). Germline CDR1 MNHEY, CDR2 SMNVEV (reference sequence). Trimming pared 8 bases from V and 0 bases from J, leaving 17 bases between. The CDR3 extends over 17 amino acids.

In its sample, this clone was seen once. CDR3 amino acids: CASRGELRTPGELFF. The CDR3 bases are TGTGCCAGCAGAGGGGAGCTCAGAACACCCGGGGAGCTGTTTTTT. The chain recombines TRBV28 with TRBJ2-2, with D tentatively TRBD1 or TRBD2 (5 bases each). Trimming left V 6 bases short and J 6 bases short, with 17 bases between. CDR1 is MDHEN, CDR2 SYDVKM, per germline. The CDR3 runs to 15 residues.

This sequence joins TRBV5-4 and TRBJ2-5; 13 nucleotides match TRBD2. The V segment lost 0 bases and the J segment 5 bases; nucleotides outside the gene matches: 7. In germline, CDR1 is SGHNT, CDR2 YYREEE (reference sequence). There are 17 residues in the CDR3. CDR3 sequence reads: CASSLARTSGSGETQYF. CDR3 in DNA: TGTGCCAGCAGCTTGGCCCGGACTAGCGGGAGTGGGGAGACCCAGTACTTC.

The chain uses TRBV7-9 and TRBJ1-1; 7 nucleotides align to TRBD1. The CDR3 extends over 14 amino acids. Germline lookup yields CDR1 SEHNR and CDR2 FQNEAQ (reference sequence). Germline trimming cut 5 bases from V and 5 bases from J; bases unmatched to any gene: 8. Here the CDR3 reads CASSPVSGGTEAFF. CDR3 bases: TGTGCCAGCAGCCCCGTCTCAGGGGGGACTGAAGCTTTCTTT.

The rearrangement links TRBV5-1 to TRBJ1-1; TRBD1 agrees at 12 bases. Per the germline V gene, CDR1 is SGHRS and CDR2 is YFSETQ. The length of the CDR3 is 16 residues. V gave up 4 bases and J gave up 1 base; unmatched junction bases: 5. The CDR3 DNA reads as TGCGCCAGCAGCATAAGGGGACAGGGGGCGAACACTGAAGCTTTCTTT. It specifies CASSIRGQGANTEAFF.

V is TRBV5-4 and J is TRBJ2-3, with 15 bases matching TRBD2. This CDR3 spans 18 amino acids. CDR1 and CDR2 from the germline V gene are SGHNT and YYREEE (reference sequence). J was trimmed by 1 base and V by 7 bases; bases with no gene match: 10. In nucleotides, the CDR3 is TGTGCCAGCCGCTCTGGACTAGCGGGAGGGCAGCGCACAGATACGCAGTATTTT. This gives the protein CASRSGLAGGQRTDTQYF.